This T cell receptor (beta chain) was sequenced in a study of blood T cell repertoires in COVID-19. Study information: The study drew acute and convalescent COVID-19 samples from the United States, Italy and Spain.

CDR3 length: 15 amino acids. V was cut by 6 bases and J by 0 bases, with 14 bases left in between. Germline V gene sequence: CDR1 SGHVS, CDR2 FQNEAQ. Method: immunoSEQ multiplex PCR; TCRdb's copy keeps in-frame clones and lacks some. The table has a few hundred thousand clones, 85% seen once; the top ten hold under 20%. This clone was observed a single time. The TCR sequence derives from a middle-aged man who had recovered from COVID-19. The chain has TRBV7-8 and TRBJ1-1; a possible D gene is TRBD1 (6 bases). Sequenced: PBMCs or T cells enriched from blood (not recorded which). CDR3 nucleotides: TGTGCCAGCAGTACAACGGGACACGTGAACACTGAAGCTTTCTTT. It translates to CASSTTGHVNTEAFF.